This is a list of T cell receptor beta chains from one sample in a study of shared clonotypes between healthy human individuals. TCRdb's copy holds only in-frame clones and misses some; the assay was immunoSEQ multiplex PCR. The profile shows some 2 million clones, roughly 96% of them singletons. The sequenced material came from naive CD4+ T cells sorted from blood. Receptors originate from a man aged 18 to 35 in good health. The CDR3 runs from the conserved cysteine through the conserved F or W. D genes are given only for firm matches. A clone size is listed for some rows: how often the clone was seen (once, few, many), or a class if it is expanded.

v_call	clone_size	d_call	j_call	cdr3_length	cdr3_aa	cdr3_nt
TRBV7-6	.	.	TRBJ2-3	12	CASSSSTDTQYF	TGTGCCAGCAGCTCGAGCACAGATACGCAGTATTTT
TRBV6-5	.	.	TRBJ1-4	14	CASSYRGEDEKLFF	TGTGCCAGCAGTTACAGAGGGGAGGATGAAAAACTGTTTTTT
TRBV7-9	.	TRBD1	TRBJ2-2	16	CASSYIGQGGTGELFF	TGTGCCAGCAGCTATATCGGACAGGGTGGAACCGGGGAGCTGTTTTTT
TRBV19	once	TRBD1	TRBJ2-2	15	CASSARDSPTGELFF	TGTGCCAGTAGTGCCAGGGACAGCCCTACCGGGGAGCTGTTTTTT
TRBV9	.	.	TRBJ2-7	15	CASSVDPVGGQEQYF	TGTGCCAGCAGCGTAGACCCTGTAGGGGGGCAGGAGCAGTACTTC
TRBV28	.	TRBD1	TRBJ1-6	14	CATSPDRMDSPLHF	TGTGCCACCAGCCCGGACAGGATGGATTCACCCCTCCACTTT
TRBV10-3	.	TRBD1	TRBJ1-4	17	CAISESPGGRGNEKLFF	TGTGCCATCAGTGAGTCCCCAGGGGGGAGAGGTAATGAAAAACTGTTTTTT
TRBV7-8	.	TRBD2	TRBJ2-3	18	CASSLNDWKSGRPDTQYF	TGTGCCAGCAGCTTGAACGATTGGAAAAGCGGGAGGCCAGATACGCAGTATTTT
TRBV30	few	.	TRBJ1-5	13	CAWETGRGQPQHF	TGTGCCTGGGAAACAGGGAGAGGTCAGCCCCAGCATTTT
TRBV5-5	.	.	TRBJ2-7	17	CASSLAYQGFGVNEQYF	TGTGCCAGCAGCTTGGCCTATCAAGGTTTTGGGGTCAACGAGCAGTACTTC
TRBV19	.	.	TRBJ2-2	15	CASSQTGRNTGELFF	TGTGCCAGTAGCCAAACCGGGAGGAACACCGGGGAGCTGTTTTTT
TRBV4-1	.	.	TRBJ1-2	14	CASSQDSPRGGYTF	TGCGCCAGCAGCCAAGACAGCCCACGGGGTGGCTACACCTTC
TRBV5-4	.	.	TRBJ2-1	15	CASSPPGRQDNEQFF	TGTGCCAGCAGCCCCCCGGGCCGCCAAGACAATGAGCAGTTCTTC
TRBV10-3	.	TRBD2	TRBJ2-1	15	CAISISGRSVDEQFF	TGTGCCATCAGTATTAGCGGGAGGTCGGTAGATGAGCAGTTCTTC
TRBV19	.	.	TRBJ2-7	12	CASSRARLEQYF	TGTGCCAGTAGTAGAGCACGGCTCGAGCAGTACTTC
TRBV2	.	.	TRBJ1-2	14	CASRGQLSNYGYTF	TGTGCCAGCAGAGGACAGCTTTCTAACTATGGCTACACCTTC
TRBV18	.	.	TRBJ2-1	13	CASSQLRGVEQFF	TGTGCCAGCTCACAACTCAGGGGGGTTGAGCAGTTCTTC
TRBV6-6	.	TRBD1	TRBJ2-7	15	CASSYSSRGQYEQYF	TGTGCCAGCAGTTACTCAAGCAGGGGGCAGTACGAGCAGTACTTC
TRBV7-9	.	.	TRBJ1-2	13	CASSPWLGSGYTF	TGTGCCAGCAGCCCGTGGTTGGGTTCTGGCTACACCTTC
TRBV5-1	.	.	TRBJ2-7	14	CASSLGGSSYEQYF	TGCGCCAGCAGCTTGGGCGGCAGCAGCTACGAGCAGTACTTC